The 32 T cell receptor beta chains presented below share a single source sample, sequenced in a study of blood T cell repertoires in COVID-19. The protocol was immunoSEQ multiplex PCR, while the TCRdb copy is restricted to in-frame clones and leaves out a portion. The table shows over 250,000 clones, with about 87% occurring only once. Sequencing was done on a sample of peripheral blood. These receptors came from a woman between 45 and 60 years old with COVID-19, enrolled during active disease.

This chain joins TRBV3-1 (or the pseudogene TRBV3-2) and TRBJ2-7; D may be TRBD1 (6 bases). Germline CDR1 and CDR2: LGHDT and YNNKEL (reference sequence). Trimming removed 2 bases at V and 10 bases at J, with 12 bases between. The CDR3 sequence is 12 residues long. This CDR3 reads CASSQLDSRQYF. Here the CDR3 DNA reads TGTGCCAGCAGCCAATTGGACAGCCGACAGTACTTC.

V and J are TRBV4-1 and TRBJ2-1; 7 positions match TRBD2. Trimming took 1 base from V and 8 from J; bases not matched to a gene: 8. This CDR3 spans 15 amino acids. CDR1 MGHRA and CDR2 YSYEKL come from the germline V gene. This chain's CDR3 is CASSQGGRVQDEQFF. CDR3 coding DNA: TGCGCCAGCAGCCAAGGTGGGAGGGTTCAGGATGAGCAGTTCTTC.

V is TRBV11-3 and J is TRBJ1-2; TRBD1 agrees at 9 bases. Germline CDR1 and CDR2: SGHNT and YENEEA. V dropped 0 bases and J dropped 4; count of bases not matched to a gene: 12. CDR3 length: 18 amino acids. CDR3 coding DNA: TGTGCCAGCAGCTTAGATACGATCAGACAGGGGGGGATCTATGGCTACACCTTC. Translating gives CASSLDTIRQGGIYGYTF.

The rearrangement uses TRBV19 and TRBJ2-6; no clear D. The CDR3 extends over 15 amino acids. With 5 bases removed from V and 1 base from J, the gap between germline ends came to 9 bases. From germline, CDR1 is LNHDA and CDR2 SQIVND (reference sequence). In DNA form, the CDR3 reads TGTGCCAGTAGTCAACACAGATCTGGGGCCAACGTCCTGACTTTC. Its translation: CASSQHRSGANVLTF.

This chain links TRBV18 with TRBJ2-1, with D possibly being TRBD2 (5 bases). V lost 3 bases to trimming and J lost 6 bases, with 15 bases between them. This CDR3 comprises 15 residues. Germline lookup yields CDR1 KGHSH and CDR2 LQKENI. The CDR3 DNA sequence: TGTGCCAGCTCACCTCAATCCGCTAGCAGCAATGAGCAGTTCTTC. Translating it yields CASSPQSASSNEQFF.

The J gene is TRBJ2-7, the V gene TRBV11-3; D gene ambiguous. Germline-derived CDR1 and CDR2 are SGHNT and YENEEA. The CDR3 length is 13 residues. Trimming pared 4 bases from V and 3 bases from J, leaving 10 bases between. CDR3 DNA: TGTGCCAGCAGCTACAGCAGACACTACGAGCAGTACTTC. Amino acids: CASSYSRHYEQYF.

This sequence joins TRBV27 and TRBJ2-3; 8 nucleotides align to TRBD2. With 4 bases clipped from V and 5 bases from J, the junction kept 14 bases outside the gene matches. Per the germline V gene, CDR1 is MNHEY and CDR2 is SMNVEV (reference sequence). This CDR3 comprises 17 residues. The CDR3 nucleotides read TGTGCCAGCAGTTCCCTTGAGAGCGGGAGAGGGGGAGATACGCAGTATTTT. Protein product: CASSSLESGRGGDTQYF.

The CDR3, as DNA: TGCGCCAGCAGATTAACAGTCGATGAAAAACTGTTTTTT. It codes for CASRLTVDEKLFF. The genes are TRBV5-1 and TRBJ1-4; D is unresolved. CDR1 is SGHRS, CDR2 YFSETQ, per germline. Trimming left V 5 bases short and J 6 bases short, with 11 bases between. The CDR3 totals 13 residues.

The count of this clone is one. The junction differs from germline at one of its ends, possibly a read error. This sequence joins TRBV7-7 and TRBJ2-7; no reliable D call. Germline loops: CDR1 SSHAT, CDR2 FNYEAQ (reference sequence). The CDR3 covers 14 residues. CDR3 DNA: TGTGCTAGCAGCCCCTTTCGGTCTCTAGGCGAGCAGTACTTC. Protein: CASSPFRSLGEQYF.

The V call is TRBV5-5, the J call TRBJ2-2; 15 bases agree with TRBD2. The V segment lost 2 bases and the J segment 7 bases; nucleotides outside the gene matches: 3. This CDR3 comprises 16 residues. Germline V CDR1 and CDR2: SGHKS, YYEKEE (reference sequence). The CDR3 reads CASSFGTSGRIGELFF. In DNA form, the CDR3 reads TGTGCCAGCAGCTTTGGGACTAGCGGGAGGATCGGGGAGCTGTTTTTT. The complete variable domain, with remaining parts taken from reference TRBV5-5 and TRBJ2-2, reads DAGVTQSPTHLIKTRGQQVTLRCSPISGHKSVSWYQQVLGQGPQFIFQYYEKEERGRGNFPDRFSARQFPNYSSELNVNALLLGDSALYLCASSFGTSGRIGELFFGEGSRLTVL.

V usage is TRBV18 and J usage is TRBJ2-1, with a weak D call TRBD2 (7 bases). CDR3 length equals 17 residues. Germline CDR1 KGHSH, CDR2 LQKENI. V was trimmed by 2 bases and J by 3 bases, leaving 17 bases between them. CDR3 nucleotide sequence: TGTGCCAGCTCACCAGGGATGGGGGGGCTTCTCTACAATGAGCAGTTCTTC. Translated, it gives CASSPGMGGLLYNEQFF.

The J gene is TRBJ2-6, the V gene TRBV27; 7 bases agree with TRBD1. J gave up 1 base and V 10 bases, and 13 bases lay outside the gene matches. The germline V gene has CDR1 MNHEY and CDR2 SMNVEV (reference sequence). The length of the CDR3 is 17 residues. The CDR3 region has the DNA TGTGCCACCCAAATCCAAGACAGGGTTTCTGGGGCCAACGTCCTGACTTTC. Its translation is CATQIQDRVSGANVLTF.

This chain connects TRBV7-2 to TRBJ2-7; unclear D gene. Germline CDR1 reads SGHTA; CDR2 reads FQGNSA. V was clipped by 3 bases and J by 2 bases, with 5 bases between them. The CDR3 runs to 12 residues. This CDR3 reads CASSFSTYEQYF. The CDR3, as DNA: TGTGCCAGCAGCTTCTCTACCTACGAGCAGTACTTC. Filled out from reference TRBV7-2 and TRBJ2-7, the complete variable domain reads GAGVSQSPSNKVTEKGKDVELRCDPISGHTALYWYRQSLGQGLEFLIYFQGNSAPDKSGLPSDRFSAERTGGSVSTLTIQRTQQEDSAVYLCASSFSTYEQYFGPGTRLTVT.

This chain uses TRBV18 with TRBJ2-7, with 7 bases lining up with TRBD1. This CDR3 contains 17 residues. Unmatched junction bases numbered 11, after V lost 3 bases and J lost 0 bases. Germline V gene lookup returns CDR1 KGHSH and CDR2 LQKENI. DNA for the CDR3: TGTGCCAGCTCACCCCAGACAGGGACACTTTTCTCCTACGAGCAGTACTTC. It yields the protein CASSPQTGTLFSYEQYF. The full variable domain, in which reference TRBV18 and TRBJ2-7 provide the parts outside the CDR3, is NAGVMQNPRHLVRRRGQEARLRCSPMKGHSHVYWYRQLPEEGLKFMVYLQKENIIDESGMPKERFSAEFPKEGPSILRIQQVVRGDSAAYFCASSPQTGTLFSYEQYFGPGTRLTVT.

The CDR3 loop reads CASSWRGVVTEAFF. CDR3 DNA sequence: TGTGCCAGCAGTTGGAGGGGAGTCGTCACTGAAGCTTTCTTT. The chain employs TRBV27 and TRBJ1-1; D is possibly TRBD1 (5 bases). With 4 bases removed from V and 4 bases from J, the gap between germline ends came to 13 bases. Germline loops: CDR1 MNHEY, CDR2 SMNVEV (reference sequence). The CDR3 has 14 amino acids.

The V gene is TRBV2, the J gene TRBJ2-3; the D gene is possibly TRBD1 (7 bases). Germline values: CDR1 SNHLY, CDR2 FYNNEI. Trimming shortened V by 6 bases and J by 1 base, and 23 bases separated the two germline ends. CDR3 length equals 18 residues. The CDR3 protein is CASSPDRAGWSRTDTQYF. The CDR3 DNA follows: TGTGCCAGCAGCCCTGACAGGGCGGGGTGGTCCCGCACAGATACGCAGTATTTT. Full variable domain (outside the CDR3, taken from reference TRBV2 and TRBJ2-3): EPEVTQTPSHQVTQMGQEVILRCVPISNHLYFYWYRQILGQKVEFLVSFYNNEISEKSEIFDDQFSVERPDGSNFTLKIRSTKLEDSAMYFCASSPDRAGWSRTDTQYFGPGTRLTVL.

The rearrangement joins TRBV27 to TRBJ2-7, with D possibly being TRBD2 (6 bases). V was pared by 5 bases and J by 0 bases, with 14 bases between. From germline, CDR1 is MNHEY and CDR2 SMNVEV (reference sequence). This CDR3 has 15 amino acids. This chain's CDR3 is CASSPGTLSSYEQYF. The DNA for the CDR3 is TGTGCCAGCAGTCCCGGGACTCTGAGCTCCTACGAGCAGTACTTC.

This chain connects TRBV12-3 or TRBV12-4 to TRBJ1-5; no firm D call. V lost 6 bases and J 4 bases, leaving 10 bases between the germline ends. This CDR3 comprises 13 residues. The CDR3 region has the DNA TGTGCCAGCAGGTCTCGGGAAAATCAGCCCCAGCATTTT. Protein: CASRSRENQPQHF.

The chain couples TRBV21-1 to TRBJ2-7; no check of the table's D call, TRBD1, against the DNA was made. TRBV21-1 has pseudogene status. The CDR3 length is 15 residues. The DNA for the CDR3 is TGTGCCAGCAGCACCGATCGACAGGGGAAGGACGAGCAGTACTTC. The encoded protein is CASSTDRQGKDEQYF.

This clone came up once. The chain combines TRBV15 with TRBJ1-2, with 9 bases matching TRBD1. The V gene's germline CDR1 is LNHNV and CDR2 YYDKDF (reference sequence). V was pared by 0 bases and J by 5 bases, with 1 base of the junction left unmatched. The CDR3 consists of 14 residues. The CDR3 region is CATSREGQGYGYTF. CDR3 in DNA: TGTGCCACCAGCAGAGAGGGACAGGGATATGGCTACACCTTC.

V usage is TRBV24-1 and J usage is TRBJ1-5; 8 bases fit TRBD1. Germline CDR1 KGHDR, CDR2 SFDVKD. The V segment lost 2 bases and the J segment 7 bases; nucleotides outside the gene matches: 9. The CDR3 extends over 16 amino acids. The CDR3 DNA follows: TGTGCCACCAGTGATTCCAGACAGGGGAAGAGGCAGCCCCAGCATTTT. Protein: CATSDSRQGKRQPQHF.

J is TRBJ1-5 and V is TRBV30, with D possibly TRBD1 on 6 matching bases. From germline, CDR1 is GTSNPN and CDR2 SVGIG (reference sequence). V lost 0 bases, J lost 7 bases, and 13 bases lay in between. The CDR3 runs 14 residues. CDR3 DNA sequence: TGTGCCTGGAGTGTACTGGGGGGGCGGCAGCCCCAGCATTTT. Encoded protein: CAWSVLGGRQPQHF.

The chain recombines TRBV7-9 with TRBJ2-7; D may be TRBD2 (5 bases). V lost 2 bases to trimming and J lost 1 base, with 6 bases between them. The CDR3 contains 13 residues. CDR1 and CDR2 (germline): SEHNR, FQNEAQ (reference sequence). CDR3 loop: CASSLPGSYEQYF. In DNA form, the CDR3 reads TGTGCCAGCAGCTTACCGGGGTCCTACGAGCAGTACTTC.

The chain combines TRBV7-2 with TRBJ1-5, with D unresolved. The ends were cut back, 0 bases at V and 2 bases at J, with 8 bases in the middle. The CDR3 has 15 residues. Looked up from germline, CDR1 is SGHTA and CDR2 is FQGNSA. In nucleotides, the CDR3 is TGTGCCAGCAGCTTAGCCAGGAGGGGCAATCAGCCCCAGCATTTT. Protein sequence: CASSLARRGNQPQHF.

V is TRBV6-2 or TRBV6-3 and J is TRBJ2-7; D is ambiguous. This CDR3 is built from 16 residues. Germline CDR1 and CDR2: MNHEY and SVGEGT. Trimming stripped 2 bases from V and 1 base from J, with 15 bases between. The CDR3 spells CASSYPLGRVSYEQYF. In nucleotides, the CDR3 is TGTGCCAGCAGTTACCCCCTGGGCCGCGTATCCTACGAGCAGTACTTC.

The chain couples TRBV4-3 to TRBJ2-7, with 8 bases that match TRBD2. J was trimmed by 0 bases and V by 1 base; bases with no gene match: 5. The CDR3 loop spans 16 amino acids. Germline V gene data show CDR1 as LGHNA and CDR2 as YSLEER. As DNA, the CDR3 is TGCGCCAGCAGCCAAGGTATAGCGGGATTCTCCTACGAGCAGTACTTC. Encoded protein: CASSQGIAGFSYEQYF.

The chain has TRBV11-3 and TRBJ2-7; 7 bases match TRBD1. Germline CDR1 SGHNT, CDR2 YENEEA. This CDR3 contains 15 residues. Germline trimming cut 5 bases from V and 5 bases from J; bases unmatched to any gene: 12. This CDR3 reads CASSPYRGLAHEQYF. In DNA form, the CDR3 reads TGTGCCAGCAGCCCGTACAGGGGTCTCGCCCACGAGCAGTACTTC.

The gene calls are TRBV3-1 (or the pseudogene TRBV3-2) and TRBJ1-2, with a weak D call TRBD1 (6 bases). V lost 1 base and J lost 1, with 10 bases in between. CDR3 length: 15 residues. The germline gives CDR1 LGHDT, CDR2 YNNKEL (reference sequence). The CDR3 sequence: CASSQGQVRNYGYTF. CDR3 nucleotides: TGTGCCAGCAGCCAAGGACAGGTCCGTAACTATGGCTACACCTTC.

V and J are TRBV11-2 and TRBJ2-4; 8 bases map to TRBD2. Losses at the gene ends were 3 bases for V and 1 base for J; bases not matched to a gene: 5. In germline, CDR1 is SGHAT, CDR2 FQNNGV. This CDR3 has 16 amino acids. CDR3 in amino acids: CASSLAGGGAKNIQYF. CDR3 DNA: TGTGCCAGCAGCTTGGCGGGAGGAGGGGCCAAAAACATTCAGTACTTC.

The genes are TRBV12-3 or TRBV12-4 and TRBJ2-2; D not certain. V was pared by 7 bases and J by 6 bases, with 9 bases between. This CDR3 has 12 amino acids. CDR3 residues: CASTSQSGELFF. CDR3 DNA: TGTGCCAGCACCTCACAATCCGGGGAGCTGTTTTTT.

The chain employs TRBV29-1 and TRBJ1-1; the D is unclear. The length of the CDR3 is 13 residues. The V gene lost 4 bases and the J gene lost 0 bases, with 9 bases spanning the gap. Germline V gives CDR1 SQVTM, CDR2 ANQGSEA. DNA of the CDR3: TGCAGCGTTGGAGGAGGAATGAACACTGAAGCTTTCTTT. This encodes CSVGGGMNTEAFF.

The chain links TRBV27 to TRBJ2-1; 7 bases are a match to TRBD2. The germline V gene encodes CDR1 MNHEY and CDR2 SMNVEV (reference sequence). This CDR3 is 15 amino acids long. Trimming took 4 bases from V and 4 from J; bases not matched to a gene: 7. Written as DNA, the CDR3 is TGTGCCAGCAGTTCGGGACTAACCTATTACAATGAGCAGTTCTTC. It codes for CASSSGLTYYNEQFF.